The 30 T cell receptor beta chains below come from one sample, sequenced in a study of blood T cells in healthy people across ages. Together with a sample-barcoded 5' primer, a J-beta primer mix was included in a second PCR lasting about 6 to 11 cycles. TCRdb re-derived calls from the 5' RACE reads in MiXCR, one entry per CDR3 protein. There are under 1,100,000 distinct CDR3 sequences in the sample; 25% occur only once, and 0.75% lies in the top ten. These data were also filed under a second study, of T cells of mothers and their children.

Material: blood. These receptors all stem from a girl aged 2 to 10 in good health.

This chain connects TRBV7-9 to TRBJ1-4; 8 nucleotides agree with TRBD1. The CDR3 covers 14 residues. Trimming at V came to 3 bases and at J to 7 bases, leaving 4 bases not matched to a gene. Germline V gene lookup returns CDR1 SEHNR and CDR2 FQNEAQ (reference sequence). CDR3 coding DNA: TGTGCCAGCAGCTTCGCGGACAGGGCTGAAAAACTGTTTTTT. Residues: CASSFADRAEKLFF.

This clonotype was counted between two and nine times. The chain is built from TRBV20-1 and TRBJ2-7; 8 nucleotides match TRBD1. This CDR3 has 13 amino acids. Germline V gene data show CDR1 as DFQATT and CDR2 as SNEGSKA (reference sequence). The J segment lost 6 bases and the V segment lost 8 bases, leaving 12 bases of the junction unmatched. In DNA, the CDR3 is TGCAGTACCCAAGACAGGGGTTTTCGCGAGCAGTACTTC. Protein: CSTQDRGFREQYF.

This chain uses TRBV5-1 with TRBJ2-6; TRBD1 agrees at 9 bases. Per the germline V gene, CDR1 is SGHRS and CDR2 is YFSETQ. Trimming cost V 2 bases and J 11 bases; bases outside gene matches: 8. The CDR3 contains 15 residues. CDR3 bases: TGCGCCAGCAGCTTAACTTCCGGGACAGGGCACGTCCTGACTTTC. This encodes CASSLTSGTGHVLTF.

The chain uses TRBV20-1 and TRBJ2-1; D remains unclear. Germline V CDR1 and CDR2: DFQATT, SNEGSKA (reference sequence). The CDR3 runs to 10 residues. With 4 bases removed from V and 10 bases from J, the gap between germline ends came to 8 bases. The CDR3 here is CSANKWEQFF. As DNA, the CDR3 is TGCAGTGCTAATAAATGGGAGCAGTTCTTC.

This clonotype was counted only a few times. J is TRBJ1-1 and V is TRBV29-1; the D is unclear. This CDR3 is built from 13 residues. Between the trimmed V and J ends, which lost 4 bases and 2 bases, there was a span of 11 bases. The germline gives CDR1 SQVTM, CDR2 ANQGSEA. The DNA for the CDR3 is TGCAGCGTTGCGTGGAGCACTAACACTGAAGCTTTCTTT. Protein sequence: CSVAWSTNTEAFF.

This clonotype was seen a few times. This chain joins TRBV29-1 and TRBJ2-5; 8 bases fit TRBD1. The germline V gene has CDR1 SQVTM and CDR2 ANQGSEA. The CDR3 loop spans 13 amino acids. With 3 bases clipped from V and 6 bases from J, the junction kept 6 bases outside the gene matches. The DNA of the CDR3 is TGCAGCGTTGATCCTGGACAGGGACAGACCCAGTACTTC. This encodes CSVDPGQGQTQYF.

Comments on this clonotype: The germline gene is not matched at one end of the junction; a read error may be the cause. The rearrangement joins TRBV28 to TRBJ1-1, with 7 bases that match TRBD1. Germline lookup yields CDR1 MDHEN and CDR2 SYDVKM. CDR3 length equals 15 residues. In DNA form, the CDR3 reads TGTACCAGCAGTCCCGCAAACAGGGGACCCACTGAAGCTTTCTTT. Translating gives CTSSPANRGPTEAFF.

The chain has TRBV7-8 and TRBJ2-3, with D uncertain. The V gene lost 5 bases and the J gene lost 0 bases, with 9 bases spanning the gap. There are 14 residues in the CDR3. The germline gives CDR1 SGHVS, CDR2 FQNEAQ. The CDR3 sequence: CASSKSPSTDTQYF. The CDR3 region has the DNA TGTGCCAGCAGCAAGTCTCCTAGCACAGATACGCAGTATTTT.

The chain is built from TRBV28 and TRBJ2-3, with D unresolved. V was shortened by 3 bases and J by 0 bases, with 13 bases between the two germline ends. The CDR3 has 16 residues. CDR1 is MDHEN and CDR2 is SYDVKM in the germline V gene. The DNA of the CDR3 is TGTGCCAGCAGTTTGCTTCGGATCAGTAGCACAGATACGCAGTATTTT. Amino acid sequence: CASSLLRISSTDTQYF.

The chain joins TRBV20-1 to TRBJ1-2, with a possible D match to TRBD1 (6 bases). V lost 3 bases to trimming and J lost 3 bases, with 11 bases between them. The germline gives CDR1 DFQATT, CDR2 SNEGSKA (reference sequence). There are 13 residues in the CDR3. The CDR3: CSASRGPDYGYTF. Here the CDR3 DNA reads TGCAGTGCTAGTCGGGGGCCAGACTATGGCTACACCTTC.

This clonotype was seen only a few times. The chain carries TRBV4-3 and TRBJ1-3; tentative D call: TRBD1 (5 bases). The CDR3 covers 13 residues. Germline V gives CDR1 LGHNA, CDR2 YSLEER. Trimming stripped 1 base from V and 8 bases from J, with 9 bases between. Here the CDR3 DNA reads TGCGCCAGCAGCCAAGCGAGGGGACACACCATATATTTT. It encodes CASSQARGHTIYF.

This clonotype has a handful of counts. The chain uses TRBV12-3 or TRBV12-4 and TRBJ1-3, with TRBD1 as a possible D gene (6 bases). The CDR3 has 13 residues. V shed 5 bases and J shed 6 bases, with 11 bases lying between them. CDR3 loop: CASSRDTINTIYF. The CDR3 coding sequence is TGTGCCAGCAGTCGGGACACCATAAACACCATATATTTT.

The chain couples TRBV28 to TRBJ2-5; 7 nucleotides match TRBD1. The DNA end is more similar to TRBJ2-7, so the J call may be wrong. Germline CDR1 MDHEN, CDR2 SYDVKM. CDR3 length: 15 amino acids. The CDR3 DNA reads as TGTGCCAGCAGTTCCACAGGGGCATTGTCCGTCGAGCAGTACTTC. Its protein product is CASSSTGALSVEQYF.

V usage is TRBV12-3 or TRBV12-4 and J usage is TRBJ2-1; unclear D gene. This CDR3 has 14 amino acids. V was cut by 9 bases and J by 2 bases, with 14 bases left in between. In nucleotides, the CDR3 is TGTGCCAGTAGCATTGATGGGGCCTACAATGAGCAGTTCTTC. Translation gives CASSIDGAYNEQFF.

This clonotype was found a few times. The chain joins TRBV10-3 to TRBJ1-2; 8 positions match TRBD1. Losses at the gene ends were 7 bases for V and 6 bases for J; bases not matched to a gene: 7. The CDR3 spans 13 residues. Per the germline V gene, CDR1 is ENHRY and CDR2 is SYGVKD. As DNA, the CDR3 is TGTGCCATCAAAACCGGGACAGGAAATGGCTACACCTTC. Protein sequence: CAIKTGTGNGYTF.

This clonotype was observed a handful of times. The chain links TRBV9 to TRBJ1-1; D gene ambiguous. The CDR3 spans 14 residues. Germline CDR1 is SGDLS and CDR2 is YYNGEE. Trimming removed 0 bases from V and 4 bases from J, with 10 bases in between. The CDR3 coding sequence is TGTGCCAGCAGCGTAGCTGAGGCGGGCACTGAAGCTTTCTTT. Protein: CASSVAEAGTEAFF. The full variable domain, rest sourced from reference TRBV9 and TRBJ1-1, is DSGVTQTPKHLITATGQRVTLRCSPRSGDLSVYWYQQSLDQGLQFLIQYYNGEERAKGNILERFSAQQFPDLHSELNLSSLELGDSALYFCASSVAEAGTEAFFGQGTRLTVV.

In its sample, this clonotype was seen a few times. V is TRBV5-4 and J is TRBJ1-4, with 9 bases identical to TRBD1. Germline CDR1 reads SGHNT; CDR2 reads YYREEE (reference sequence). The CDR3 has 15 amino acids. V lost 4 bases to trimming and J lost 8 bases; unmatched junction nucleotides: 9. The CDR3 region is CASSHYRDRDEKLFF. The DNA for the CDR3 is TGTGCCAGCAGCCATTACCGGGACAGGGACGAAAAACTGTTTTTT.

This clonotype was picked up a small number of times. The chain is built from TRBV4-2 and TRBJ2-3; 12 bases match TRBD2. Germline V lookup: CDR1 LGHNA, CDR2 YNFKEQ. V gave up 6 bases and J gave up 4 bases; unmatched junction bases: 5. The CDR3 covers 15 residues. CDR3 nucleotides: TGTGCCAGCAGTCAGACTAGCGGGAGCGCAGATACGCAGTATTTT. It is translated as CASSQTSGSADTQYF.

V and J are TRBV20-1 and TRBJ2-1; TRBD2 aligns across 10 bases. The CDR3 contains 14 residues. J gave up 8 bases and V 5 bases, and 9 bases lay outside the gene matches. Germline CDR1 reads DFQATT; CDR2 reads SNEGSKA (reference sequence). CDR3 region: CSAAPGLAYDEQFF. The DNA of the CDR3 is TGCAGTGCTGCACCGGGACTAGCGTACGATGAGCAGTTCTTC.

This clonotype turned up a few times. The rearrangement uses TRBV3-1 and TRBJ2-1, with 8 bases identical to TRBD2. CDR1 and CDR2 from the germline V gene are LGHDT and YNNKEL (reference sequence). J gave up 2 bases and V 0 bases, and 3 bases lay outside the gene matches. The CDR3 is 16 residues long. CDR3 residues: CASSQEAGGTYNEQFF. The CDR3 bases are TGTGCCAGCAGCCAAGAGGCGGGGGGAACCTACAATGAGCAGTTCTTC.

This clonotype was seen only a few times. The chain combines TRBV7-9 with TRBJ1-5, with D possibly TRBD1 on 6 matching bases. The CDR3 is made up of 11 amino acids. V lost 7 bases and J 9 bases, leaving 10 bases between the germline ends. Germline CDR1 reads SEHNR; CDR2 reads FQNEAQ (reference sequence). This CDR3 reads CASTQGGPQHF. CDR3 bases: TGTGCCAGCACTCAAGGGGGGCCCCAGCATTTT.

This clonotype has a handful of counts. J is TRBJ2-7 and V is TRBV7-9; 11 positions agree with TRBD1. The V gene's germline CDR1 is SEHNR and CDR2 FQNEAQ (reference sequence). V lost 5 bases and J lost 5; bases outside the gene matches: 8. This CDR3 contains 15 residues. CDR3 protein: CASSTPDRGQDEQYF. The CDR3 bases are TGTGCCAGCAGCACCCCGGACAGGGGGCAAGACGAGCAGTACTTC.

The chain carries TRBV7-9 and TRBJ1-3; D is unresolved. The V end lost 3 bases, the J end lost 0 bases, and 6 bases lay between the germline ends. This CDR3 is 14 amino acids long. Germline V gene sequence: CDR1 SEHNR, CDR2 FQNEAQ (reference sequence). The chain's CDR3 is CASSFIYSGNTIYF. The DNA of the CDR3 is TGTGCCAGCAGCTTTATCTACTCTGGAAACACCATATATTTT. The full variable domain, with the rest looked up from reference TRBV7-9 and TRBJ1-3, is DTGVSQNPRHKITKRGQNVTFRCDPISEHNRLYWYRQTLGQGPEFLTYFQNEAQLEKSRLLSDRFSAERPKGSFSTLEIQRTEQGDSAMYLCASSFIYSGNTIYFGEGSWLTVV.

The genes are TRBV6-5 and TRBJ1-1; D not resolved. Trimming removed 4 bases from V and 2 bases from J, with 11 bases in between. The CDR3 totals 14 residues. Germline loops: CDR1 MNHEY, CDR2 SVGAGI. CDR3 loop: CASSLDGKNTEAFF. The CDR3 bases are TGTGCCAGCAGTTTGGACGGGAAAAACACTGAAGCTTTCTTT.

V usage is TRBV5-6 and J usage is TRBJ2-1; 9 positions match TRBD1. The V and J ends lost 2 bases and 0 bases, in that order; junction bases with no gene match: 3. The germline V gene has CDR1 SGHDT and CDR2 YYEEEE. The CDR3 spans 16 residues. The CDR3 loop reads CASSFGTGSSYNEQFF. The CDR3 DNA is TGTGCCAGCAGCTTTGGGACAGGGAGCTCCTACAATGAGCAGTTCTTC.

This clonotype was picked up a small number of times. V and J are TRBV14 and TRBJ2-1; a weak D match, TRBD1 (6 bases). CDR1 SGHDN and CDR2 FVKESK come from the germline V gene. The CDR3 is made up of 17 amino acids. The ends were cut back, 3 bases at V and 1 base at J, with 16 bases in the middle. DNA of the CDR3: TGTGCCAGCAGCCAGTACAGGGATTTTCCATCCTACAATGAGCAGTTCTTC. It is translated as CASSQYRDFPSYNEQFF.

This clonotype was seen a handful of times. V usage is TRBV7-9 and J usage is TRBJ2-1, with 8 bases lining up with TRBD2. Trimming removed 5 bases from V and 5 bases from J; junction bases left unmatched: 5. This CDR3 is built from 14 residues. Germline assignment: CDR1 SEHNR and CDR2 FQNEAQ (reference sequence). DNA for the CDR3: TGTGCCAGCAGCCAGGGACTAGATAACAATGAGCAGTTCTTC. Amino acids: CASSQGLDNNEQFF.

In its sample, this clonotype was seen a few times. The chain recombines TRBV24-1 with TRBJ2-5; D is possibly TRBD1 (6 bases). The germline gives CDR1 KGHDR, CDR2 SFDVKD. Trimming stripped 4 bases from V and 4 bases from J, with 15 bases between. This CDR3 is built from 15 residues. The CDR3 reads CATSETDREGETQYF. In DNA form, the CDR3 reads TGTGCCACCAGTGAAACGGACAGAGAGGGAGAGACCCAGTACTTC.

CDR3 loop: CASSFRGFTANQPQHF. The CDR3 nucleotides read TGTGCCAGCAGTTTCCGGGGTTTCACGGCCAATCAGCCCCAGCATTTT. This chain uses TRBV28 with TRBJ1-5, with D uncertain. CDR3 length: 16 residues. Germline V gene lookup returns CDR1 MDHEN and CDR2 SYDVKM. Deletions cut 3 bases from V and 3 bases from J, with 15 bases between.

This clonotype occurred a few times. The chain uses TRBV28 and TRBJ2-7, with TRBD1 matching 8 bases. The CDR3 extends over 15 amino acids. The V gene's germline CDR1 is MDHEN and CDR2 SYDVKM. The V and J ends lost 6 bases and 3 bases, in that order; junction bases with no gene match: 10. The CDR3 is CASSLGQATYYEQYF. The CDR3 DNA follows: TGTGCCAGCAGCTTGGGACAGGCGACTTACTACGAGCAGTACTTC.